Below are 27 T cell receptor beta chains sequenced from a single sample in a study of blood T cell repertoires in COVID-19. Here immunoSEQ multiplex PCR was the method, and the copy in TCRdb shows in-frame clones only, minus some. The sample has 400,000 to 450,000 clones; about nine tenths are singletons. Sequenced input: PBMCs or T cells enriched from blood (not recorded which). The source of these receptors is a man aged 18-30 years who had recovered from COVID-19.

The chain uses TRBV2 and TRBJ1-2; 10 bases agree with TRBD1. The CDR3 covers 13 residues. Per germline, CDR1 SNHLY and CDR2 FYNNEI. Losses at the gene ends were 10 bases for V and 7 bases for J; bases not matched to a gene: 9. The chain's CDR3 is CAKKTGGVFGYTF. As DNA, the CDR3 is TGTGCCAAAAAGACAGGGGGCGTATTTGGCTACACCTTC.

V is TRBV18 and J is TRBJ1-2; D is unresolved. The V gene lost 1 base and the J gene lost 8 bases, with 20 bases spanning the gap. Germline lookup yields CDR1 KGHSH and CDR2 LQKENI. The CDR3 runs to 16 residues. The CDR3 sequence is CASSPRPYSPDRGYTF. CDR3 DNA: TGTGCCAGCTCACCACGGCCGTACAGCCCAGATCGAGGCTACACCTTC.

This chain joins TRBV19 and TRBJ1-2; D is ambiguous. Trimming pared 7 bases from V and 7 bases from J, leaving 19 bases between. CDR1 LNHDA and CDR2 SQIVND come from the germline V gene (reference sequence). The CDR3 length is 14 residues. The CDR3 DNA reads TGTGCCAGTACTGGAGGGAAAGGATATGCTGGCTACACCTTC. Its translation is CASTGGKGYAGYTF.

CDR3 residues: CASSPTSGGGTDTQYF. The CDR3 nucleotides are TGCGCCAGCAGCCCCACGAGCGGGGGGGGCACAGATACGCAGTATTTT. V and J are TRBV5-1 and TRBJ2-3; 10 bases map to TRBD2. The length of the CDR3 is 16 residues. Germline lookup yields CDR1 SGHRS and CDR2 YFSETQ. The J segment lost 1 base and the V segment lost 4 bases, leaving 6 bases of the junction unmatched.

The V and J genes are TRBV27 and TRBJ1-2; 9 nucleotides align to TRBD1. Germline V gene sequence: CDR1 MNHEY, CDR2 SMNVEV (reference sequence). V shed 5 bases, J shed 8 bases, and the junction held 18 bases outside the gene matches. This CDR3 comprises 17 residues. As DNA, the CDR3 is TGTGCCAGCAGTCCCACTTCACAGGGGGCGGCGTATAAAGGCTACACCTTC. Translation gives CASSPTSQGAAYKGYTF.

V gene TRBV3-1 (or the pseudogene TRBV3-2) combines with J gene TRBJ2-7; 7 bases align to TRBD1. J gave up 3 bases and V 4 bases, and 9 bases lay outside the gene matches. CDR3 length: 15 residues. Germline V lookup: CDR1 LGHDT, CDR2 YNNKEL (reference sequence). The CDR3 sequence: CASSPSGGFRYEQYF. For the CDR3, the DNA is TGTGCCAGCAGCCCTTCAGGGGGATTCCGCTACGAGCAGTACTTC.

The chain is built from TRBV27 and TRBJ1-2; tentative D call: TRBD1 (5 bases). The CDR3 loop spans 15 amino acids. Germline V gene lookup returns CDR1 MNHEY and CDR2 SMNVEV (reference sequence). V was pared by 2 bases and J by 2 bases, with 12 bases between. In DNA, the CDR3 is TGTGCCAGCAGTTTAGGTGGCAGGGAAAACTATGGCTACACCTTC. It specifies CASSLGGRENYGYTF.

The chain employs TRBV5-6 and TRBJ1-2; 8 bases line up with TRBD1. The germline V gene has CDR1 SGHDT and CDR2 YYEEEE. The ends lost 2 bases at V and 1 base at J; junction bases unmatched: 4. CDR3 length: 15 amino acids. CDR3 coding DNA: TGTGCCAGCAGCTTCGAGGACAGGGTTAACTATGGCTACACCTTC. Protein sequence: CASSFEDRVNYGYTF.

This chain links TRBV5-6 with TRBJ2-1, with TRBD1 matching 8 bases. The CDR3 is 15 residues long. Germline V gene data show CDR1 as SGHDT and CDR2 as YYEEEE. J was trimmed by 5 bases and V by 3 bases; bases with no gene match: 7. The CDR3 spells CASSSGDRRNNEQFF. CDR3 bases: TGTGCCAGCAGCTCCGGGGACAGGAGAAACAATGAGCAGTTCTTC.

The J gene is TRBJ2-7, the V gene TRBV2; a possible D gene is TRBD2 (5 bases). V was pared by 4 bases and J by 3 bases, with 7 bases between. Per the germline V gene, CDR1 is SNHLY and CDR2 is FYNNEI. CDR3 length: 12 amino acids. The CDR3 protein is CASSGLLYEQYF. CDR3 nucleotides: TGTGCCAGCAGTGGACTACTCTACGAGCAGTACTTC.

The genes are TRBV9 and TRBJ1-3, with D uncertain. Germline CDR1 reads SGDLS; CDR2 reads YYNGEE. Trimming left V 0 bases short and J 7 bases short, with 5 bases between. CDR3 length: 12 residues. CDR3 residues: CASSVEQNTIYF. The CDR3 DNA sequence: TGTGCCAGCAGCGTAGAACAGAACACCATATATTTT.

The rearrangement joins TRBV5-4 to TRBJ1-1, with 9 bases matching TRBD1. The germline V gene encodes CDR1 SGHNT and CDR2 YYREEE (reference sequence). This CDR3 comprises 13 residues. The junction had 4 bases not matched to a gene; V was cut back by 4 bases and J by 6 bases. The CDR3: CASSLQGAPEAFF. The DNA for the CDR3 is TGTGCCAGCAGCCTACAGGGGGCCCCTGAAGCTTTCTTT.

The chain joins TRBV5-4 to TRBJ2-7, with TRBD1 identical over 7 bases. The V gene end was trimmed by 3 bases and the J gene end by 5 bases; junction bases not matched to a gene: 5. Germline V gives CDR1 SGHNT, CDR2 YYREEE (reference sequence). There are 13 residues in the CDR3. CDR3 loop: CASSSGTVDEQYF. CDR3 sequence (DNA): TGTGCCAGCAGCTCCGGGACAGTTGACGAGCAGTACTTC. Full variable domain (rest looked up from reference TRBV5-4 and TRBJ2-7): ETGVTQSPTHLIKTRGQQVTLRCSSQSGHNTVSWYQQALGQGPQFIFQYYREEENGRGNFPPRFSGLQFPNYSSELNVNALELDDSALYLCASSSGTVDEQYFGPGTRLTVT.

This chain joins TRBV10-3 and TRBJ1-2, with 7 positions matching TRBD1. From germline, CDR1 is ENHRY and CDR2 SYGVKD. CDR3 length equals 13 residues. V was pared by 5 bases and J by 3 bases, with 3 bases of the junction left unmatched. The CDR3 is CAISPGGDYGYTF. Written as DNA, the CDR3 is TGTGCCATCAGTCCAGGGGGAGACTATGGCTACACCTTC.

This clone was seen a single time. V is TRBV5-4 and J is TRBJ2-7; tentative D call: TRBD2 (6 bases). The CDR3 length is 14 residues. In germline, CDR1 is SGHNT, CDR2 YYREEE (reference sequence). With 1 base removed from V and 4 bases from J, the gap between germline ends came to 12 bases. The CDR3 protein is CASSLWGGNYEQYF. DNA of the CDR3: TGTGCCAGCAGCTTGTGGGGCGGGAATTACGAGCAGTACTTC.

The rearrangement uses TRBV11-1 and TRBJ2-7, with 11 bases lining up with TRBD2. The CDR3 covers 14 residues. The germline V gene has CDR1 SGHAT and CDR2 FQDESV (reference sequence). V lost 4 bases to trimming and J lost 3 bases; unmatched junction nucleotides: 2. The DNA for the CDR3 is TGTGCCAGCAGCTCCCTAGCGGGAGGCTACGAGCAGTACTTC. Translation gives CASSSLAGGYEQYF.

Here the CDR3 DNA reads TGCAGCGTTGAAGCAAAGCCTAACTATGGCTACACCTTC. Amino acids: CSVEAKPNYGYTF. The rearrangement uses TRBV29-1 and TRBJ1-2; D unresolved. The V gene's germline CDR1 is SQVTM and CDR2 ANQGSEA. The CDR3 has 13 amino acids. V lost 1 base to trimming and J lost 0 bases, with 6 bases between them.

CDR3 region: CASRPNTPGSAYEQYF. The DNA of the CDR3 is TGTGCCAGCAGGCCGAATACTCCGGGATCCGCCTACGAGCAGTACTTC. The chain is built from TRBV27 and TRBJ2-7; weak D call: TRBD2 (5 bases). CDR1 is MNHEY, CDR2 SMNVEV, per germline (reference sequence). The CDR3 totals 16 residues. V lost 6 bases to trimming and J lost 2 bases, with 20 bases between them.

V is TRBV6-6 and J is TRBJ1-1, with 9 bases fitting TRBD1. The CDR3 is 18 amino acids. V lost 5 bases to trimming and J lost 0 bases; unmatched junction nucleotides: 13. Germline V gene sequence: CDR1 MNHNY, CDR2 SVGAGI (reference sequence). CDR3 loop: CASSRGTGWSPMNTEAFF. CDR3 DNA sequence: TGTGCCAGCAGTCGAGGGACAGGGTGGTCTCCTATGAACACTGAAGCTTTCTTT.

The chain links TRBV9 to TRBJ1-3, with D uncertain. CDR1 and CDR2 from the germline V gene are SGDLS and YYNGEE. The CDR3 runs to 13 residues. Trimming stripped 0 bases from V and 10 bases from J, with 11 bases between. The CDR3 is CASSVARETTIYF. The CDR3 nucleotides are TGTGCCAGCAGCGTAGCCCGGGAAACAACCATATATTTT.

The V gene is TRBV18, the J gene TRBJ2-3, with 9 bases matching TRBD2. Germline V lookup: CDR1 KGHSH, CDR2 LQKENI. The ends lost 3 bases at V and 6 bases at J; junction bases unmatched: 7. CDR3 length equals 15 residues. CDR3 residues: CASSPGAGGADTQYF. The CDR3 bases are TGTGCCAGCTCACCCGGAGCGGGAGGTGCGGATACGCAGTATTTT.

In its sample, this clone was seen a few times. J is TRBJ1-6 and V is TRBV3-1 (or the pseudogene TRBV3-2); D unresolved. There are 15 residues in the CDR3. Between the trimmed V and J ends, which lost 0 bases and 5 bases, there was a span of 8 bases. Germline values: CDR1 LGHDT, CDR2 YNNKEL (reference sequence). CDR3: CASSQDPVNNSPLHF. The CDR3 DNA follows: TGTGCCAGCAGCCAAGATCCAGTGAATAATTCACCCCTCCACTTT.

This chain joins TRBV19 and TRBJ1-2; D not certain. Trimming took 1 base from V and 6 from J, leaving 15 bases between them. CDR1 LNHDA and CDR2 SQIVND come from the germline V gene (reference sequence). The CDR3 runs 15 residues. Here the CDR3 reads CASSIVATPGDGYTF. In DNA form, the CDR3 reads TGTGCCAGTAGTATAGTCGCGACACCCGGCGATGGCTACACCTTC.

The chain links TRBV5-4 to TRBJ2-1; 10 bases map to TRBD2. The CDR3 loop spans 16 amino acids. CDR1 and CDR2 from the germline V gene are SGHNT and YYREEE (reference sequence). V lost 3 bases to trimming and J lost 7 bases; unmatched junction nucleotides: 10. CDR3 sequence (DNA): TGTGCCAGCAGCTCCCTACTAGCGGGGACGGGGAATGAGCAGTTCTTC. This sequence encodes CASSSLLAGTGNEQFF.

The chain recombines TRBV9 with TRBJ2-3; 10 nucleotides align to TRBD2. Germline CDR1 and CDR2: SGDLS and YYNGEE. V shed 0 bases and J 6 bases; nucleotides not matched to a gene: 7. This CDR3 has 16 amino acids. DNA for the CDR3: TGTGCCAGCAGCGTAGATAGCGGGGGGACGCTGGATACGCAGTATTTT. Its protein is CASSVDSGGTLDTQYF.

The chain links TRBV13 to TRBJ2-1; perhaps TRBD1 as D (5 bases). This CDR3 has 15 amino acids. The V gene's germline CDR1 is PRHDT and CDR2 FYEKMQ (reference sequence). V was pared by 1 base and J by 6 bases, with 13 bases between. This CDR3 reads CASSLEVTAGNEQFF. The CDR3 DNA follows: TGTGCCAGCAGCTTAGAAGTGACAGCCGGCAATGAGCAGTTCTTC.

The chain recombines TRBV11-2 with TRBJ2-1; TRBD2 aligns across 7 bases. This CDR3 has 16 residues. V dropped 0 bases and J dropped 5; count of bases not matched to a gene: 7. Germline V gives CDR1 SGHAT, CDR2 FQNNGV. The CDR3 reads CASSLDPGLVNNEQFF. CDR3 bases: TGTGCCAGCAGCTTAGATCCAGGACTAGTAAACAATGAGCAGTTCTTC.